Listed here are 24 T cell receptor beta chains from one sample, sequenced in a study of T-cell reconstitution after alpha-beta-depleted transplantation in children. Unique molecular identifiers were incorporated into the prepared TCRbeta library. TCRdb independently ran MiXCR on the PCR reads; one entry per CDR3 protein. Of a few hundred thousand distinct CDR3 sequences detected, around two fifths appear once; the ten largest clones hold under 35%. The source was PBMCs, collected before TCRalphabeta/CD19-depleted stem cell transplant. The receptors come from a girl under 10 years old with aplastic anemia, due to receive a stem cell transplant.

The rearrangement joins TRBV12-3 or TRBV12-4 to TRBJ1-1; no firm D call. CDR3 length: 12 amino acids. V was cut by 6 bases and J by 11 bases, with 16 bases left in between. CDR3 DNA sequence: TGTGCCAGCAGCCCTGGACTTCCCTGGGCTTTCTTT. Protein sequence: CASSPGLPWAFF.

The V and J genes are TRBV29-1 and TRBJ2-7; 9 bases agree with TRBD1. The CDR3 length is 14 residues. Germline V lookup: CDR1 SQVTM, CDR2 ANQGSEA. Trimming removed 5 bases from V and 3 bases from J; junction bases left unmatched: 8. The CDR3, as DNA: TGCAGCGTTTCCGGGACAGGGACTTTCTACGAGCAGTACTTC. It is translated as CSVSGTGTFYEQYF.

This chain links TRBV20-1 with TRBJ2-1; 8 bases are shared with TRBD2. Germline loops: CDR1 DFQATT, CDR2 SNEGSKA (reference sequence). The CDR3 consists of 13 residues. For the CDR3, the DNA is TGCACTTGGGTAGGCGGGAGGTTCGATGAGCAGTTCTTC. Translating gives CTWVGGRFDEQFF.

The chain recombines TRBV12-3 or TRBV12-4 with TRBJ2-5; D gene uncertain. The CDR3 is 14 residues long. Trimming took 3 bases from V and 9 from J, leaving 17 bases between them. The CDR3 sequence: CASSFSADRLAQYF. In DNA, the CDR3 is TGTGCCAGCAGTTTCTCGGCCGACCGGTTGGCCCAGTACTTC.

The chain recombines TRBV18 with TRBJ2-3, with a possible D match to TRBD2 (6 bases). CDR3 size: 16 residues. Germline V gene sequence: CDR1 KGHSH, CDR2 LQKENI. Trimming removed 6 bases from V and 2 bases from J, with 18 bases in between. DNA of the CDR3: TGTGCCAGCTCGCTCCGAGGTAGCGGATTCACAGATACGCAGTATTTT. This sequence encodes CASSLRGSGFTDTQYF.

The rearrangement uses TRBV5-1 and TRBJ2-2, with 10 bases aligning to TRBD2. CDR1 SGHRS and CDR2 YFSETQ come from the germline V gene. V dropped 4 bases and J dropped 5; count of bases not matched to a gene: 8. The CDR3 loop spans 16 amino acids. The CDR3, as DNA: TGCGCCAGCAGCCGAGAGGGTAGCGGGAGGACCGGGGAGCTGTTTTTT. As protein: CASSREGSGRTGELFF.

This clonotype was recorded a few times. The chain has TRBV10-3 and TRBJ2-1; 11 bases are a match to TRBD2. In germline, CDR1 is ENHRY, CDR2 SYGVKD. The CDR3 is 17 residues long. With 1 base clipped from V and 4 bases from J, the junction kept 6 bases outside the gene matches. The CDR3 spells CAISEYQGLAAYNEQFF. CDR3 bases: TGTGCCATCAGTGAGTACCAGGGACTAGCGGCTTACAATGAGCAGTTCTTC.

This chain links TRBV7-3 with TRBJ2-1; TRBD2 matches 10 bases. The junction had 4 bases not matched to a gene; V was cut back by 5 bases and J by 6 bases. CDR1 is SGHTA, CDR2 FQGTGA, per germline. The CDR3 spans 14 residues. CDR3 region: CASSRTSGLNEQFF. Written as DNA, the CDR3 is TGTGCCAGCAGCCGGACTAGCGGACTCAATGAGCAGTTCTTC.

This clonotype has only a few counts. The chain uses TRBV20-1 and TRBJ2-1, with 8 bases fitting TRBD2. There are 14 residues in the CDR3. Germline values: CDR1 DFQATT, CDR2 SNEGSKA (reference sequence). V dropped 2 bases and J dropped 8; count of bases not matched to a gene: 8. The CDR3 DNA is TGCAGTGCTAGACCCCTAGGAGCGGGAGATGAGCAGTTCTTC. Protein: CSARPLGAGDEQFF.

This chain's CDR3 is CASSPRDRVEDTQYF. As DNA, the CDR3 is TGTGCCAGCTCCCCCCGGGACAGGGTAGAAGATACGCAGTATTTT. V is TRBV18 and J is TRBJ2-3; 9 bases line up with TRBD1. Germline CDR1 reads KGHSH; CDR2 reads LQKENI. CDR3 size: 15 residues. Losses at the gene ends were 6 bases for V and 5 bases for J; bases not matched to a gene: 9.

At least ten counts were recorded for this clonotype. The CDR3 spells CASSRGRQPGNTIYF. CDR3 bases: TGTGCCAGCAGCAGAGGGAGACAACCTGGAAACACCATATATTTT. This rearrangement joins TRBV11-2 to TRBJ1-3; D not resolved. Germline V CDR1 and CDR2: SGHAT, FQNNGV. The CDR3 runs to 15 residues. The V gene lost 5 bases and the J gene lost 2 bases, with 13 bases spanning the gap. Together with reference TRBV11-2 and TRBJ1-3, the CDR3 gives the full variable domain: EAGVAQSPRYKIIEKRQSVAFWCNPISGHATLYWYQQILGQGPKLLIQFQNNGVVDDSQLPKDRFSAERLKGVDSTLKIQPAKLEDSAVYLCASSRGRQPGNTIYFGEGSWLTVV.

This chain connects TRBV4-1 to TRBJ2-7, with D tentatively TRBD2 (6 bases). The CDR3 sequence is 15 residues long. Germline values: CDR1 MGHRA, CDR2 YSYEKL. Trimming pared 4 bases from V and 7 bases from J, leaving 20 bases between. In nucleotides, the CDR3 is TGCGCCAGCAGCCTGTCCGGGACTCTGGGCGGTGAGCAGTACTTC. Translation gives CASSLSGTLGGEQYF.

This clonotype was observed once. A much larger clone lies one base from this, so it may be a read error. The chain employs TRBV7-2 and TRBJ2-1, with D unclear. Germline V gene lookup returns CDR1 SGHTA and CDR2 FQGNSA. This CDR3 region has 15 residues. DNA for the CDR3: TGTGTCAGCAGCTTATCAGCGAGTCCCTACAATGAGCAGTTCTTC. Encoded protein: CVSSLSASPYNEQFF.

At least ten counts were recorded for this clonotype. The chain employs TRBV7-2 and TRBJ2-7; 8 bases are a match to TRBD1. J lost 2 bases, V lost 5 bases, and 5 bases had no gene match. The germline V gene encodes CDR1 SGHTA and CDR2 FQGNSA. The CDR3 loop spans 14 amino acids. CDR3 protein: CASSTGQGPYEQYF. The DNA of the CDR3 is TGTGCCAGCAGCACTGGACAGGGACCCTACGAGCAGTACTTC. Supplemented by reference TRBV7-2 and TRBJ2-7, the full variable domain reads GAGVSQSPSNKVTEKGKDVELRCDPISGHTALYWYRQSLGQGLEFLIYFQGNSAPDKSGLPSDRFSAERTGGSVSTLTIQRTQQEDSAVYLCASSTGQGPYEQYFGPGTRLTVT.

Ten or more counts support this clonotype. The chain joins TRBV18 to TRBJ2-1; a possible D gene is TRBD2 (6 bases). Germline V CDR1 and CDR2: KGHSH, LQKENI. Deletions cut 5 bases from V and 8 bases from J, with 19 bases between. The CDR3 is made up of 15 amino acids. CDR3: CASSGPGGMKDEQFF. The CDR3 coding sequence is TGTGCCAGCTCAGGACCAGGCGGGATGAAGGATGAGCAGTTCTTC. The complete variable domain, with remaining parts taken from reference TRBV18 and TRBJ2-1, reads NAGVMQNPRHLVRRRGQEARLRCSPMKGHSHVYWYRQLPEEGLKFMVYLQKENIIDESGMPKERFSAEFPKEGPSILRIQQVVRGDSAAYFCASSGPGGMKDEQFFGPGTRLTVL.

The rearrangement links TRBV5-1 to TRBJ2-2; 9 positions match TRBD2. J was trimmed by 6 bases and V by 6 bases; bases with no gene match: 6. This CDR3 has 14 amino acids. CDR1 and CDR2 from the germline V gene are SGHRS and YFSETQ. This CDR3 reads CASTLWTSAGELFF. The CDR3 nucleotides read TGCGCCAGCACCCTCTGGACTAGCGCCGGGGAGCTGTTTTTT.

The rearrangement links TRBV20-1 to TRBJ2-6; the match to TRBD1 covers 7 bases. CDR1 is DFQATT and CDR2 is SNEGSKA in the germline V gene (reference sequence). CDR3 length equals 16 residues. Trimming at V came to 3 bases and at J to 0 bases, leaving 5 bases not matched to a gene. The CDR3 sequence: CSASLGTASGANVLTF. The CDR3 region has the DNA TGCAGTGCTAGCCTCGGGACAGCCTCTGGGGCCAACGTCCTGACTTTC.

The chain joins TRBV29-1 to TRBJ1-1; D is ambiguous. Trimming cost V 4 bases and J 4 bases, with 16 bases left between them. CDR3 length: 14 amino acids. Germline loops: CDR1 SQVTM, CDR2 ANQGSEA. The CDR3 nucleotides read TGCAGCGTTGTCCTCGTGGGCTTGGGCACTGAAGCTTTCTTT. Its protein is CSVVLVGLGTEAFF.

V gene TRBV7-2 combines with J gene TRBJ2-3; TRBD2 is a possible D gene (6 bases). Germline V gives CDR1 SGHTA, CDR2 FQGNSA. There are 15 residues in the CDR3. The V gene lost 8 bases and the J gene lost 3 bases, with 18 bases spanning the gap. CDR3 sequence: CASLKRESVTDTQYF. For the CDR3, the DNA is TGTGCCAGCCTCAAACGGGAGTCGGTGACAGATACGCAGTATTTT.

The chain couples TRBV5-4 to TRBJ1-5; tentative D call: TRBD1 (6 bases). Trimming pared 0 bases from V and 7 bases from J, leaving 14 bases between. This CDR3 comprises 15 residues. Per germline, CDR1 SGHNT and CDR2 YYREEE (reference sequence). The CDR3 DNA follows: TGTGCCAGCAGCTTGGACAGGGCCTCGGGGCAGCCCCAGCATTTT. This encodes CASSLDRASGQPQHF.

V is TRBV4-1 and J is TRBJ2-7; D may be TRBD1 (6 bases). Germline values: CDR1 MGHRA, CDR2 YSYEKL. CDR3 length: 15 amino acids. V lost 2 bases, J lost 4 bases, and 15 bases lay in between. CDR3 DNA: TGCGCCAGCAGCCAACCCAAGGACAGACCATACGAGCAGTACTTC. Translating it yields CASSQPKDRPYEQYF.

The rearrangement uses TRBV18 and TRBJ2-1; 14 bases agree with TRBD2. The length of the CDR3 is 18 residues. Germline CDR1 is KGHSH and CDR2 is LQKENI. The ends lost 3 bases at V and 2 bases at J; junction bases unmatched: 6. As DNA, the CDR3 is TGTGCCAGCTCACCGCCCAGGACTAGCGGGAGGCCCTACAATGAGCAGTTCTTC. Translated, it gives CASSPPRTSGRPYNEQFF.

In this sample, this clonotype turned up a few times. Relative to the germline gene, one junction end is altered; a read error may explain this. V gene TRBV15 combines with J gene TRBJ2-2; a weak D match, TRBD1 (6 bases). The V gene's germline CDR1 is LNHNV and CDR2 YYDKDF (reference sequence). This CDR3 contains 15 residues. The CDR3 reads CATSWGTPVTEELFF. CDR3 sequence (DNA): TGTGCCACCAGCTGGGGGACACCAGTCACCGAGGAGCTGTTTTTT. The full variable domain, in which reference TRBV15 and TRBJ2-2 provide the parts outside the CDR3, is DAMVIQNPRYQVTQFGKPVTLSCSQTLNHNVMYWYQQKSSQAPKLLFHYYDKDFNNEADTPDNFQSRRPNTSFCFLDIRSPGLGDTAMYLCATSWGTPVTEELFFGEGSRLTVL.

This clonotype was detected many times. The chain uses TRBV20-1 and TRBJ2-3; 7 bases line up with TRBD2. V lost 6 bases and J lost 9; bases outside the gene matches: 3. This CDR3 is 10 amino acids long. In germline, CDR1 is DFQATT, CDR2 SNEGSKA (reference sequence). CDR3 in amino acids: CSAREATQYF. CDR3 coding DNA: TGCAGTGCCCGGGAGGCGACGCAGTATTTT.